The sequence of this T cell receptor beta chain was determined in a study of blood T cell repertoires in COVID-19. Overall study: COVID-19 samples, acute and convalescent, were from the United States, Italy and Spain. The cDNA or gDNA used as material had been derived from T cells, B-cell-depleted T cells, or PBMCs.

Profiled with immunoSEQ multiplex PCR; TCRdb holds only in-frame clones, not every one. Altogether 270,000 or so clones are present, over 75% being singletons, with the ten largest covering about 14%. The CDR3 has 15 amino acids. CDR1 and CDR2 (germline): MNHEY, SVGEGT. Germline trimming cut 2 bases from V and 7 bases from J; bases unmatched to any gene: 8. This clonotype was obtained from a human donor in a cohort sampled during active COVID-19. Input material: peripheral blood. The chain uses TRBV6-2 or TRBV6-3 and TRBJ2-1; 7 nucleotides align to TRBD2. DNA of the CDR3: TGTGCCAGCAGTTACCGGAGCGGGACTCGGAATGAGCAGTTCTTC. It translates to CASSYRSGTRNEQFF.